The 9 T cell receptor beta chains below come from one sample, sequenced in a study of OX40 agonist ivuxolimab in advanced cancers. Only in-frame clones appear in the TCRdb table, and some are missing; sequencing was by immunoSEQ multiplex PCR. The profile shows 58,000 or so clones, approximately 83% of them singletons. This sample comprised CD4+ or CD8+ T cells sorted from blood, obtained in a trial of the OX40 agonist ivuxolimab. The receptors stem from an adult with an advanced solid tumor such as melanoma, head and neck, liver or kidney cancer.

This rearrangement joins TRBV2 to TRBJ2-5; D perhaps matches TRBD2 (6 bases). Germline CDR1 is SNHLY and CDR2 is FYNNEI. The CDR3 totals 14 residues. Trimming took 8 bases from V and 1 from J, leaving 14 bases between them. CDR3 bases: TGTGCCAGCCATGCTTGGGACTCCCAAGAGACCCAGTACTTC. It translates to CASHAWDSQETQYF.

CDR3 DNA: TGTGCCAGCAGCCCGTGGTCAGGATACGAGCAGTACTTC. Translated: CASSPWSGYEQYF. The gene calls are TRBV5-5 and TRBJ2-7; the D is unclear. The CDR3 loop spans 13 amino acids. The V end was cut by 4 bases, the J end by 4 bases, with 12 bases between. CDR1 is SGHKS and CDR2 is YYEKEE in the germline V gene (reference sequence).

V and J are TRBV10-3 and TRBJ1-5; 8 positions match TRBD1. Germline-derived CDR1 and CDR2 are ENHRY and SYGVKD. The CDR3 is made up of 14 amino acids. The trim removed 6 bases at V and 4 bases at J, leaving 5 bases unmatched. In DNA form, the CDR3 reads TGTGCCATCAGCACAGGGGGTGGGAATCAGCCCCAGCATTTT. Protein product: CAISTGGGNQPQHF.

This clone was recorded once. The chain couples TRBV27 to TRBJ2-6; D uncertain. The length of the CDR3 is 17 residues. Germline V gene data show CDR1 as MNHEY and CDR2 as SMNVEV (reference sequence). V was shortened by 3 bases and J by 0 bases, with 12 bases between the two germline ends. CDR3 sequence reads: CASSFFGGGSGANVLTF. The DNA for the CDR3 is TGTGCCAGCAGTTTTTTCGGCGGTGGCTCTGGGGCCAACGTCCTGACTTTC.

The chain uses TRBV10-3 and TRBJ2-3, with 13 bases fitting TRBD2. With V trimmed by 7 bases and J by 6 bases, 7 bases remained unmatched. Germline CDR1 ENHRY, CDR2 SYGVKD. This CDR3 is built from 15 residues. In DNA form, the CDR3 reads TGTGCCATCACCGAACCGACTAGCGGGGGGGATACGCAGTATTTT. Encoded protein: CAITEPTSGGDTQYF.

The chain is built from TRBV25-1 and TRBJ2-1, with 8 positions matching TRBD1. J lost 14 bases, V lost 4 bases, and 7 bases had no gene match. The CDR3 runs to 12 residues. Germline CDR1 is MGHDK and CDR2 is SYGVNS. The CDR3 nucleotides are TGTGCCAGCAGTGCCCCAGGGGGCTCGGAGTTCTTC. Protein product: CASSAPGGSEFF.

The chain recombines TRBV19 with TRBJ2-3; D is unresolved. The CDR3 contains 13 residues. Trimming removed 2 bases at V and 3 bases at J, with 6 bases between. Germline V gives CDR1 LNHDA, CDR2 SQIVND (reference sequence). CDR3 in DNA: TGTGCCAGTAGTATAATTGGGACAGATACGCAGTATTTT. Translation: CASSIIGTDTQYF.

The chain combines TRBV4-2 with TRBJ2-7; 11 nucleotides line up with TRBD2. The ends lost 0 bases at V and 1 base at J; junction bases unmatched: 5. CDR3 length: 17 residues. Germline lookup yields CDR1 LGHNA and CDR2 YNFKEQ. CDR3 in amino acids: CASSQDGGTSGSYEQYF. CDR3 DNA sequence: TGTGCCAGCAGCCAAGATGGCGGGACTAGCGGTTCCTACGAGCAGTACTTC.

The chain links TRBV6-6 to TRBJ2-2; maybe TRBD2 (5 bases). The ends were cut back, 4 bases at V and 3 bases at J, with 12 bases in the middle. Per the germline V gene, CDR1 is MNHNY and CDR2 is SVGAGI (reference sequence). The CDR3 runs 15 residues. In DNA, the CDR3 is TGTGCCAGCAGTTCCCTCCGGGGTCACACCGGGGAGCTGTTTTTT. Translation gives CASSSLRGHTGELFF.